This TCR beta chain is drawn from a study of early T cells in non-severe SARS-CoV-2 infection. Ten or more counts support this clonotype. One entry per CDR3 protein, called by TCRdb with MiXCR from the 5' RACE reads. The repertoire holds 45,000 to 75,000 distinct CDR3 sequences, with around 5.2% as singletons. The CDR3 length is 13 residues. Germline V CDR1 and CDR2: SGHVS, FNYEAQ. The sequence came from an adult who was a healthcare worker with PCR-confirmed SARS-CoV-2 infection or an uninfected control (not recorded which). Sequenced material: whole blood. The chain couples TRBV7-6 to TRBJ1-3; TRBD1 agrees at 9 bases. CDR3 protein: CALGQGSGNTIYF. The CDR3 nucleotides read TGTGCGCTGGGACAGGGCTCTGGAAACACCATATATTTT. The full variable domain, its missing parts supplied by reference TRBV7-6 and TRBJ1-3, is GAGVSQSPRYKVTKRGQDVALRCDPISGHVSLYWYRQALGQGPEFLTYFNYEAQQDKSGLPNDRFSAERPEGSISTLTIQRTEQRDSAMYRCALGQGSGNTIYFGEGSWLTVV.